The 23 T cell receptor beta chains below come from one sample, sequenced in a study of blood T cell repertoires in COVID-19. The repertoire was sequenced with immunoSEQ multiplex PCR; TCRdb's copy has only in-frame clones and lacks some. The table includes 110,000 to 150,000 clones, around 88% detected once. Sample: peripheral blood. These receptor sequences come from a woman aged 60-75 years with acute or convalescent COVID-19.

The chain joins TRBV9 to TRBJ1-2; no firm D call. Germline values: CDR1 SGDLS, CDR2 YYNGEE. V was cut by 4 bases and J by 4 bases, with 17 bases left in between. The CDR3 has 15 amino acids. As DNA, the CDR3 is TGTGCCAGCAGCCCCTATGACGGGAGCTCCTATGGCTACACCTTC. It specifies CASSPYDGSSYGYTF.

The rearrangement links TRBV30 to TRBJ2-2; D perhaps matches TRBD2 (5 bases). Germline V gives CDR1 GTSNPN, CDR2 SVGIG (reference sequence). Trimming stripped 4 bases from V and 1 base from J, with 25 bases between. This CDR3 has 19 residues. CDR3: CAWTTHGVLGRKNTGELFF. In DNA form, the CDR3 reads TGTGCCTGGACTACGCACGGGGTGTTAGGCCGCAAGAACACCGGGGAGCTGTTTTTT.

The V and J genes are TRBV12-3 or TRBV12-4 and TRBJ1-1, with 8 positions matching TRBD1. The CDR3 sequence is 12 residues long. J gave up 6 bases and V 9 bases, and 6 bases lay outside the gene matches. The CDR3 bases are TGTGCCAGTCAGGGGGCAAGCGCTGAAGCTTTCTTT. It is translated as CASQGASAEAFF.

V is TRBV18 and J is TRBJ2-1; 10 positions agree with TRBD2. In germline, CDR1 is KGHSH, CDR2 LQKENI. The CDR3 loop spans 14 amino acids. After removal of 6 bases from V and 8 bases from J, the junction contained 7 bases not matched to a gene. The CDR3 reads CASSRTSGEDEQFF. The CDR3 DNA follows: TGTGCCAGCTCTCGGACTAGCGGTGAGGATGAGCAGTTCTTC.

The chain recombines TRBV19 with TRBJ2-1; 10 bases align to TRBD1. The germline CDR1 and CDR2 sequences are LNHDA and SQIVND (reference sequence). This CDR3 is built from 15 residues. The V and J ends lost 3 bases and 3 bases, in that order; junction bases with no gene match: 2. CDR3 sequence: CASSIGDRGYNEQFF. The DNA of the CDR3 is TGTGCCAGTAGTATCGGGGACAGGGGCTACAATGAGCAGTTCTTC.

The V call is TRBV14, the J call TRBJ1-4; D is perhaps TRBD1 (6 bases). The CDR3 runs to 15 residues. The germline gives CDR1 SGHDN, CDR2 FVKESK. V lost 5 bases, J lost 3 bases, and 13 bases lay in between. DNA for the CDR3: TGTGCCAGCAGCTCCCGGACAGATTCTAATGAAAAACTGTTTTTT. Residues: CASSSRTDSNEKLFF.

The chain employs TRBV30 and TRBJ2-7; D call uncertain. The CDR3 contains 11 residues. CDR1 GTSNPN and CDR2 SVGIG come from the germline V gene (reference sequence). With 0 bases removed from V and 7 bases from J, the gap between germline ends came to 7 bases. CDR3 residues: CAWSVLREQYF. The CDR3 DNA reads as TGTGCCTGGAGTGTACTGAGGGAGCAGTACTTC.

The V call is TRBV9, the J call TRBJ2-5; tentative D call: TRBD1 (7 bases). The CDR3 runs 15 residues. With 4 bases removed from V and 5 bases from J, the gap between germline ends came to 18 bases. Germline V CDR1 and CDR2: SGDLS, YYNGEE. The CDR3 DNA sequence: TGTGCCAGCAGCCTTCCGGGCAGGGGGGAGGAGACCCAGTACTTC. It specifies CASSLPGRGEETQYF.

The rearrangement joins TRBV28 to TRBJ1-4; perhaps TRBD1 as D (5 bases). V shed 2 bases and J shed 1 base, with 8 bases lying between them. Germline V gene data show CDR1 as MDHEN and CDR2 as SYDVKM. This CDR3 region has 15 residues. CDR3 amino acids: CASSLGQGTNEKLFF. The DNA for the CDR3 is TGTGCCAGCAGTTTAGGCCAGGGAACTAATGAAAAACTGTTTTTT.

The rearrangement joins TRBV2 to TRBJ2-1, with 9 bases lining up with TRBD1. The V segment lost 6 bases and the J segment 6 bases; nucleotides outside the gene matches: 9. Per the germline V gene, CDR1 is SNHLY and CDR2 is FYNNEI. This CDR3 contains 15 residues. The chain's CDR3 is CASRIRDRDLNEQFF. The CDR3 DNA follows: TGTGCCAGCAGAATCCGGGACAGGGATCTCAATGAGCAGTTCTTC.

The chain uses TRBV7-8 and TRBJ2-1; D not certain. CDR1 and CDR2 from the germline V gene are SGHVS and FQNEAQ. Trimming stripped 0 bases from V and 0 bases from J, with 15 bases between. This CDR3 spans 18 amino acids. The CDR3 spells CASSLAARGIGSYNEQFF. The CDR3 DNA follows: TGTGCCAGCAGCTTAGCGGCCAGAGGTATAGGCTCCTACAATGAGCAGTTCTTC.

A single count supports this clone. The gene calls are TRBV10-3 and TRBJ1-6; TRBD1 matches 8 bases. The junction had 2 bases not matched to a gene; V was cut back by 2 bases and J by 8 bases. This CDR3 is 14 amino acids long. Germline V lookup: CDR1 ENHRY, CDR2 SYGVKD. CDR3 DNA sequence: TGTGCCATCAGTGAGACAGGGGGGGATTCACCCCTCCACTTT. Amino acids: CAISETGGDSPLHF.

The V call is TRBV6-5, the J call TRBJ2-7, with D possibly TRBD1 on 6 matching bases. The CDR3 spans 13 residues. Looked up from germline, CDR1 is MNHEY and CDR2 is SVGAGI. V lost 5 bases and J 3 bases, leaving 11 bases between the germline ends. In DNA, the CDR3 is TGTGCCAGCAGTCGACACAGGGACTACGAGCAGTACTTC. Its protein product is CASSRHRDYEQYF.

The V call is TRBV10-3, the J call TRBJ2-3, with 11 bases identical to TRBD2. This CDR3 is built from 16 residues. The junction had 11 bases not matched to a gene; V was cut back by 10 bases and J by 2 bases. Per the germline V gene, CDR1 is ENHRY and CDR2 is SYGVKD. DNA of the CDR3: TGTGCCACCTCTAGCGGGGGGCCCTCATTCACAGATACGCAGTATTTT. Translating gives CATSSGGPSFTDTQYF.

This clone showed up just once. The chain is built from TRBV19 and TRBJ1-2, with 9 bases fitting TRBD1. This CDR3 is 16 amino acids long. CDR1 is LNHDA, CDR2 SQIVND, per germline (reference sequence). Trimming removed 1 base from V and 5 bases from J; junction bases left unmatched: 8. This CDR3 is CASSIGWTGEKYGYTF. In nucleotides, the CDR3 is TGTGCCAGTAGTATAGGATGGACAGGGGAGAAGTATGGCTACACCTTC.

The rearrangement joins TRBV11-1 to TRBJ2-5, with D possibly TRBD1 on 6 matching bases. Looked up from germline, CDR1 is SGHAT and CDR2 is FQDESV (reference sequence). This CDR3 has 14 amino acids. Trimming shortened V by 1 base and J by 4 bases, and 10 bases separated the two germline ends. Here the CDR3 reads CASSLDGTPETQYF. CDR3 nucleotides: TGTGCCAGCAGCTTAGATGGGACACCAGAGACCCAGTACTTC.

V and J are TRBV4-1 and TRBJ1-2, with 9 bases fitting TRBD1. Trimming at V came to 4 bases and at J to 4 bases, leaving 4 bases not matched to a gene. Germline V gene data show CDR1 as MGHRA and CDR2 as YSYEKL. CDR3 length: 14 amino acids. This CDR3 is CASSPSTGGYGYTF. CDR3 in DNA: TGCGCCAGCAGCCCTTCGACAGGGGGCTATGGCTACACCTTC.

The chain uses TRBV11-2 and TRBJ2-3; 7 bases line up with TRBD2. The V segment lost 2 bases and the J segment 0 bases; nucleotides outside the gene matches: 5. CDR1 SGHAT and CDR2 FQNNGV come from the germline V gene. The CDR3 extends over 16 amino acids. The CDR3 loop reads CASSLRDYPSTDTQYF. In DNA, the CDR3 is TGTGCCAGCAGCTTACGGGACTACCCAAGCACAGATACGCAGTATTTT.

The chain employs TRBV4-2 and TRBJ2-7, with a tentative D call TRBD2 (6 bases). CDR1 and CDR2 from the germline V gene are LGHNA and YNFKEQ. The CDR3 is 15 residues long. Trimming pared 0 bases from V and 4 bases from J, leaving 13 bases between. The DNA for the CDR3 is TGTGCCAGCAGCCAAGAACAAGGAGGGATATACGAGCAGTACTTC. It specifies CASSQEQGGIYEQYF.

The chain combines TRBV7-2 with TRBJ2-5; 9 positions agree with TRBD2. The CDR3 spans 14 residues. Looked up from germline, CDR1 is SGHTA and CDR2 is FQGNSA. The trim removed 7 bases at V and 1 base at J, leaving 4 bases unmatched. The CDR3 spells CASTTGLAQETQYF. CDR3 in DNA: TGTGCCAGCACCACGGGACTAGCCCAAGAGACCCAGTACTTC.

The CDR3 spells CASSLDLWGGFEAFF. CDR3 bases: TGTGCCAGCAGCTTAGATCTCTGGGGGGGCTTTGAAGCTTTCTTT. The rearrangement joins TRBV11-2 to TRBJ1-1, with a weak D call TRBD1 (6 bases). V was trimmed by 0 bases and J by 7 bases, leaving 15 bases between them. This CDR3 region has 15 residues. CDR1 SGHAT and CDR2 FQNNGV come from the germline V gene.

This clone has only a few counts. V gene TRBV15 combines with J gene TRBJ1-5; D remains ambiguous. The CDR3 has 14 amino acids. Trimming removed 4 bases at V and 4 bases at J, with 11 bases between. Looked up from germline, CDR1 is LNHNV and CDR2 is YYDKDF (reference sequence). The CDR3 loop reads CATSKGAFNQPQHF. In DNA, the CDR3 is TGTGCCACCAGCAAGGGAGCATTTAATCAGCCCCAGCATTTT.

V and J are TRBV4-3 and TRBJ2-3, with TRBD2 identical over 15 bases. This CDR3 is 18 amino acids long. The germline CDR1 and CDR2 sequences are LGHNA and YSLEER. The V segment lost 2 bases and the J segment 7 bases; nucleotides outside the gene matches: 10. CDR3 protein: CASSQRTSGGVTTHTQYF. DNA for the CDR3: TGCGCCAGCAGCCAACGGACTAGCGGGGGGGTAACGACCCATACGCAGTATTTT.